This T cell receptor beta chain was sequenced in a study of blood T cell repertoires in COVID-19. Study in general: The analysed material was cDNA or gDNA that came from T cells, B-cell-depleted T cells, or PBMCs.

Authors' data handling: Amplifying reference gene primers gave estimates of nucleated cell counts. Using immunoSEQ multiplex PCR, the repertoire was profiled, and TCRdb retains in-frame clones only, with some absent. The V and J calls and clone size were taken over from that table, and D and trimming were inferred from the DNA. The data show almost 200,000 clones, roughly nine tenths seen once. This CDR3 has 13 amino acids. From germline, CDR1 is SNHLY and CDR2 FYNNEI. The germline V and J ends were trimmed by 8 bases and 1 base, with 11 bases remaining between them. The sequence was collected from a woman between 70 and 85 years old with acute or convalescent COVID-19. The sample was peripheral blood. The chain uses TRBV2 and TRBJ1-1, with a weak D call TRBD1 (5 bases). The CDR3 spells CASAREQNTEAFF. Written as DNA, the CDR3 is TGTGCCAGCGCCAGGGAACAGAACACTGAAGCTTTCTTT.